These 28 T cell receptor beta chains share one sample of origin, sequenced in a study of T cells after posttransplantation cyclophosphamide. Profiled with immunoSEQ multiplex PCR; TCRdb holds only in-frame clones, not every one. This sample carries approximately 10,000 clones and no singletons, and approximately 3.6% goes to the top ten. A marrow graft followed busulfan-fludarabine conditioning, with cyclophosphamide on days +3 and +4. The material sequenced was PBMCs, taken about 350 days after allogeneic stem cell transplant with posttransplant cyclophosphamide. These receptors all come from a male patient aged 45-60 years who received an allogeneic stem cell transplant from a related donor and was CMV-positive. Certain T cells may be donor cells from the graft.

This clone was recorded at least ten times. An end of the junction differs from the germline gene, which may be a read error. The chain links TRBV7-2 to TRBJ1-4, with D uncertain. The length of the CDR3 is 14 residues. Germline V gives CDR1 SGHTA, CDR2 FQGNSA. The CDR3 DNA reads TGTGCCAGCGGCTTATCCAGGCTTAAGGAAAAACTGTTTTTT. It specifies CASGLSRLKEKLFF.

This clone was recorded many times. V usage is TRBV7-6 and J usage is TRBJ1-1; weak D call: TRBD1 (6 bases). V dropped 5 bases and J dropped 1 base, with 14 bases sitting between them. The CDR3 runs to 15 residues. CDR1 is SGHVS and CDR2 is FNYEAQ in the germline V gene. CDR3 in amino acids: CASSLGQGPNTEAFF. In DNA, the CDR3 is TGTGCCAGCAGCCTGGGGCAGGGGCCGAACACTGAAGCTTTCTTT.

This clone was counted at least ten times. The gene calls are TRBV27 and TRBJ1-5, with 9 bases fitting TRBD1. The junction had 18 bases not matched to a gene; V was cut back by 4 bases and J by 5 bases. Germline V gives CDR1 MNHEY, CDR2 SMNVEV (reference sequence). The CDR3 loop spans 19 amino acids. The CDR3 region is CASSSTLIPGTGIYQPQHF. The CDR3 DNA follows: TGTGCCAGCAGTTCCACTCTCATCCCAGGGACAGGGATTTATCAGCCCCAGCATTTT.

This clone was seen many times. Germline is not matched at one junction end, which may reflect a read error. The V gene is TRBV7-7, the J gene TRBJ2-2, with D possibly being TRBD1 (5 bases). This CDR3 spans 20 amino acids. CDR1 SSHAT and CDR2 FNYEAQ come from the germline V gene (reference sequence). The CDR3 reads CASSLGASMLRETNTGELFF. The CDR3 DNA reads TGTGCTAGCAGCTTAGGGGCCAGCATGCTCCGCGAAACGAACACCGGGGAGCTGTTTTTT.

This clone qualifies as medium-sized (0.01 to 0.1%). The chain carries TRBV5-8 and TRBJ2-6; D unresolved. Germline V lookup: CDR1 SGHTS, CDR2 YDEGEE. Trimming removed 6 bases from V and 1 base from J, with 8 bases in between. There are 14 residues in the CDR3. CDR3 protein: CASITRSGANVLTF. The CDR3 bases are TGTGCCAGCATAACTCGTTCTGGGGCCAACGTCCTGACTTTC.

This clone was counted many times. The V and J genes are TRBV5-4 and TRBJ1-1; D possibly corresponds to TRBD1 (5 bases). The CDR3 extends over 14 amino acids. Looked up from germline, CDR1 is SGHNT and CDR2 is YYREEE (reference sequence). V gave up 5 bases and J gave up 5 bases, with 16 bases separating them. The CDR3 loop is CASRGRGKSTEAFF. The CDR3 bases are TGTGCCAGCAGGGGGCGGGGGAAAAGTACTGAAGCTTTCTTT.

This clone was detected many times. The DNA for the CDR3 is TGTGCCAGCAGCCCGTGGACTAGCGGGAGAGTTTGGTACGAGCAGTACTTC. It specifies CASSPWTSGRVWYEQYF. The genes are TRBV11-3 and TRBJ2-7, with 13 bases lining up with TRBD2. The junction had 11 bases not matched to a gene; V was cut back by 5 bases and J by 4 bases. Per the germline V gene, CDR1 is SGHNT and CDR2 is YENEEA. CDR3 length equals 17 residues.

In this sample, this clone turned up many times. The chain carries TRBV30 and TRBJ2-1; 8 bases agree with TRBD1. CDR1 and CDR2 from the germline V gene are GTSNPN and SVGIG (reference sequence). The V gene end was trimmed by 2 bases and the J gene end by 8 bases; junction bases not matched to a gene: 11. The CDR3 is made up of 15 amino acids. CDR3 in amino acids: CAWSSGTGFFYEQFF. DNA of the CDR3: TGTGCCTGGAGTTCCGGGACAGGCTTTTTCTATGAGCAGTTCTTC.

There are many counts of this clone. The chain joins TRBV28 to TRBJ1-2; D is ambiguous. Trimming shortened V by 3 bases and J by 8 bases, and 13 bases separated the two germline ends. CDR3 length: 13 residues. Germline loops: CDR1 MDHEN, CDR2 SYDVKM. CDR3 bases: TGTGCCAGCAGTTTTTTAGTTGAGACAGGCTACACCTTC. This translates into CASSFLVETGYTF.

This clone occurred many times. V is TRBV27 and J is TRBJ2-1, with TRBD2 matching over 7 bases. The CDR3 runs 15 residues. J lost 7 bases, V lost 3 bases, and 9 bases had no gene match. Looked up from germline, CDR1 is MNHEY and CDR2 is SMNVEV (reference sequence). CDR3 DNA: TGTGCCAGCAGTTTCGGCGGGAGTGAATTGAATGAGCAGTTCTTC. This gives the protein CASSFGGSELNEQFF.

This clone appeared many times. V and J are TRBV12-5 and TRBJ2-2, with D uncertain. Germline V gene data show CDR1 as LGHNT and CDR2 as FRNRAP. With 0 bases removed from V and 5 bases from J, the gap between germline ends came to 13 bases. CDR3 length: 16 amino acids. DNA of the CDR3: TGTGCTAGTGGTTTGGTTACTGGTCAATCGACCGGGGAGCTGTTTTTT. It specifies CASGLVTGQSTGELFF.

This clone was detected many times. The V and J genes are TRBV4-1 and TRBJ2-7; 11 nucleotides match TRBD2. Germline CDR1 is MGHRA and CDR2 is YSYEKL. The CDR3 extends over 16 amino acids. The junction had 7 bases not matched to a gene; V was cut back by 1 base and J by 5 bases. The CDR3 DNA reads as TGCGCCAGCAGCCAAGCACCAACTAGCGGGGGTAACGAGCAGTACTTC. Protein sequence: CASSQAPTSGGNEQYF.

This clone was counted ten times or more. The chain couples TRBV27 to TRBJ1-2, with 8 bases that match TRBD1. Per germline, CDR1 MNHEY and CDR2 SMNVEV (reference sequence). The CDR3 totals 16 residues. After removal of 6 bases from V and 5 bases from J, the junction contained 14 bases not matched to a gene. The CDR3 coding sequence is TGTGCCAGCAGGCATGAAGGACAGGGAGGAGTTTATGGCTACACCTTC. As protein: CASRHEGQGGVYGYTF.

This clone is medium-sized by share. This chain connects TRBV19 to TRBJ2-5; TRBD1 agrees at 9 bases. With V trimmed by 1 base and J by 5 bases, 8 bases remained unmatched. CDR1 and CDR2 from the germline V gene are LNHDA and SQIVND (reference sequence). CDR3 length: 16 amino acids. CDR3 sequence: CASSIGGDRVAETQYF. For the CDR3, the DNA is TGTGCCAGTAGTATAGGGGGGGACAGGGTGGCTGAGACCCAGTACTTC.

At least ten counts were recorded for this clone. The chain joins TRBV7-9 to TRBJ2-3; 10 bases are a match to TRBD2. The V and J ends lost 4 bases and 4 bases, in that order; junction bases with no gene match: 17. Germline V CDR1 and CDR2: SEHNR, FQNEAQ (reference sequence). This CDR3 is 19 amino acids long. This CDR3 is CASSSGAPSGSFPPDTQYF. DNA of the CDR3: TGTGCCAGCAGCTCTGGAGCGCCTAGCGGGAGTTTCCCGCCAGATACGCAGTATTTT.

In this sample, this clone turned up many times. The J gene is TRBJ1-1, the V gene TRBV28, with no clear D. V was shortened by 3 bases and J by 0 bases, with 5 bases between the two germline ends. CDR1 is MDHEN and CDR2 is SYDVKM in the germline V gene. CDR3 length equals 13 residues. The CDR3 DNA follows: TGTGCCAGCAGTTTTTTCGTGAACACTGAAGCTTTCTTT. Translated, it gives CASSFFVNTEAFF. Drawing the rest from reference TRBV28 and TRBJ1-1, the complete variable domain is DVKVTQSSRYLVKRTGEKVFLECVQDMDHENMFWYRQDPGLGLRLIYFSYDVKMKEKGDIPEGYSVSREKKERFSLILESASTNQTSMYLCASSFFVNTEAFFGQGTRLTVV.

The chain is built from TRBV28 and TRBJ2-3; no reliable D call. The CDR3 is 15 residues long. Germline V lookup: CDR1 MDHEN, CDR2 SYDVKM. Trimming removed 2 bases at V and 6 bases at J, with 15 bases between. The CDR3 nucleotides are TGTGCCAGCAGTTTAACTGGTCTGTTGGAGGATACGCAGTATTTT. It yields the protein CASSLTGLLEDTQYF. The full variable domain, completed using reference TRBV28 and TRBJ2-3, is DVKVTQSSRYLVKRTGEKVFLECVQDMDHENMFWYRQDPGLGLRLIYFSYDVKMKEKGDIPEGYSVSREKKERFSLILESASTNQTSMYLCASSLTGLLEDTQYFGPGTRLTVL.

Many counts were recorded for this clone. This chain joins TRBV7-9 and TRBJ2-2, with 10 bases lining up with TRBD2. The CDR3 runs 17 residues. The V gene end was trimmed by 2 bases and the J gene end by 6 bases; junction bases not matched to a gene: 9. CDR1 is SEHNR, CDR2 FQNEAQ, per germline (reference sequence). The CDR3 protein is CASSLFLASGSAGELFF. The CDR3 nucleotides are TGTGCCAGCAGCTTATTTCTCGCTAGCGGGAGTGCCGGGGAGCTGTTTTTT.

The CDR3, as DNA: TGTGCCAGCAGTTTAGACCCTTCGGGTTATCAGCCCCAGCATTTT. Amino acid sequence: CASSLDPSGYQPQHF. The rearrangement joins TRBV27 to TRBJ1-5; D gene uncertain. Trimming took off 2 bases at V and 5 bases at J, with 13 bases between the two ends. Germline V gene sequence: CDR1 MNHEY, CDR2 SMNVEV (reference sequence). The CDR3 is made up of 15 amino acids.

This clone was seen repeatedly, ten times or more. The gene calls are TRBV29-1 and TRBJ2-2; perhaps TRBD1 as D (5 bases). Germline V lookup: CDR1 SQVTM, CDR2 ANQGSEA. There are 14 residues in the CDR3. V gave up 5 bases and J gave up 2 bases, with 12 bases separating them. DNA for the CDR3: TGCAGCGTTAGGGTCCAGGGAAACACCGGGGAGCTGTTTTTT. This gives the protein CSVRVQGNTGELFF.

This clone was seen at least ten times. This chain uses TRBV5-4 with TRBJ1-1; unclear D gene. The CDR3 runs 12 residues. V gave up 4 bases and J gave up 5 bases, with 9 bases separating them. Germline V lookup: CDR1 SGHNT, CDR2 YYREEE (reference sequence). The DNA of the CDR3 is TGTGCCAGCAGCCAACCGGGGACTGAAGCTTTCTTT. Protein product: CASSQPGTEAFF.

This clone was recorded many times. The rearrangement uses TRBV5-1 and TRBJ2-5, with D possibly matching TRBD2 (5 bases). This CDR3 has 13 residues. Trimming stripped 0 bases from V and 5 bases from J, with 8 bases between. Per germline, CDR1 SGHRS and CDR2 YFSETQ. The CDR3 sequence is CASSLETGETQYF. The DNA for the CDR3 is TGCGCCAGCAGCTTGGAGACGGGGGAGACCCAGTACTTC.

In this sample, this clone turned up many times. V gene TRBV9 combines with J gene TRBJ2-1; D possibly corresponds to TRBD1 (6 bases). The CDR3 loop spans 15 amino acids. Germline-derived CDR1 and CDR2 are SGDLS and YYNGEE. The V and J ends lost 0 bases and 4 bases respectively, with 11 bases between them. The CDR3 spells CASSVGTAIYNEQFF. In DNA form, the CDR3 reads TGTGCCAGCAGCGTAGGGACAGCTATTTACAATGAGCAGTTCTTC.

This clone occurred many times. The CDR3 DNA reads TGTGCCAGCTCACCACGGGGAGGGGTCAACACTGAAGCTTTCTTT. This gives the protein CASSPRGGVNTEAFF. The chain recombines TRBV18 with TRBJ1-1; D is possibly TRBD1 (5 bases). Deletions cut 1 base from V and 2 bases from J, with 11 bases between. Per germline, CDR1 KGHSH and CDR2 LQKENI. CDR3 length: 15 amino acids.

There are many counts of this clone. As DNA, the CDR3 is TGTGCCACGTCGAAGAGGGAAGCAGATACGCAGTATTTT. Protein: CATSKREADTQYF. The V call is TRBV5-4, the J call TRBJ2-3, with D possibly being TRBD2 (5 bases). From germline, CDR1 is SGHNT and CDR2 YYREEE (reference sequence). The CDR3 is 13 amino acids. Trimming stripped 9 bases from V and 4 bases from J, with 15 bases between.

This clone appeared many times. This chain joins TRBV4-1 and TRBJ2-1; 8 nucleotides align to TRBD2. CDR3 length: 16 residues. Germline V gene data show CDR1 as MGHRA and CDR2 as YSYEKL. Trimming took 3 bases from V and 3 from J; bases not matched to a gene: 7. The CDR3 sequence is CASSHPAGEIYNEQFF. As DNA, the CDR3 is TGCGCCAGCAGCCACCCAGCGGGGGAGATCTACAATGAGCAGTTCTTC.

Many counts were recorded for this clone. The chain recombines TRBV6-5 with TRBJ2-1, with D possibly TRBD2 on 5 matching bases. The CDR3 runs to 11 residues. Looked up from germline, CDR1 is MNHEY and CDR2 is SVGAGI. V gave up 3 bases and J gave up 10 bases, with 7 bases separating them. This CDR3 is CASSYRREQFF. The CDR3 DNA sequence: TGTGCCAGCAGTTATAGGAGGGAGCAGTTCTTC.

This clone showed up many times. This rearrangement joins TRBV7-6 to TRBJ1-3; unclear D gene. The CDR3 extends over 13 amino acids. Trimming took 5 bases from V and 4 from J, leaving 9 bases between them. Germline V gene sequence: CDR1 SGHVS, CDR2 FNYEAQ. The CDR3 sequence: CASSLRWGNTIYF. CDR3 sequence (DNA): TGTGCCAGCAGCCTACGGTGGGGAAACACCATATATTTT.